These 3 T cell receptor beta chains were all obtained from the same sample, sequenced in a study of blood T cells in healthy people across ages. A sample-barcoded 5' primer and a J-beta primer mix were used in a second PCR of about 7 to 12 cycles. TCRdb re-derived calls from the 5' RACE reads in MiXCR, one entry per CDR3 protein. The profile covers some 1.7 million distinct CDR3 sequences, with roughly 28% appearing a single time and about 7.7% taken by the ten largest. Material for sequencing was blood. The receptors here all came from a woman in her twenties or thirties in good health.

This chain connects TRBV12-3 or TRBV12-4 to TRBJ2-1; possibly TRBD1 or TRBD2 for D (7 bases each). The DNA matches TRBJ2-7 better at its end, which makes the J call doubtful. CDR3 length equals 16 residues. The CDR3: CASTRGSRGRVDEQYF. The CDR3 coding sequence is TGTGCCAGCACCAGGGGGAGTAGAGGGAGGGTTGATGAGCAGTACTTC.

This clonotype was recorded a few times. The chain recombines TRBV14 with TRBJ2-1; D perhaps matches TRBD2 (5 bases). Germline CDR1 SGHDN, CDR2 FVKESK. V was shortened by 0 bases and J by 4 bases, with 13 bases between the two germline ends. The CDR3 spans 16 residues. CDR3 in amino acids: CASSQELVGWYNEQFF. CDR3 DNA: TGTGCCAGCAGCCAAGAACTAGTGGGGTGGTACAATGAGCAGTTCTTC.

This clonotype came up many times. A clone one base away is much larger, so this may be a read error. The chain carries TRBV20-1 and TRBJ1-2, with 9 positions matching TRBD1. Germline V lookup: CDR1 DFQATT, CDR2 SNEGSKA (reference sequence). Germline trimming cut 3 bases from V and 7 bases from J; bases unmatched to any gene: 6. The CDR3 contains 13 residues. DNA of the CDR3: TGCAGTGCTAGGACAGGGGGTTGTCTTGGCTACACCTTC. Translated: CSARTGGCLGYTF.